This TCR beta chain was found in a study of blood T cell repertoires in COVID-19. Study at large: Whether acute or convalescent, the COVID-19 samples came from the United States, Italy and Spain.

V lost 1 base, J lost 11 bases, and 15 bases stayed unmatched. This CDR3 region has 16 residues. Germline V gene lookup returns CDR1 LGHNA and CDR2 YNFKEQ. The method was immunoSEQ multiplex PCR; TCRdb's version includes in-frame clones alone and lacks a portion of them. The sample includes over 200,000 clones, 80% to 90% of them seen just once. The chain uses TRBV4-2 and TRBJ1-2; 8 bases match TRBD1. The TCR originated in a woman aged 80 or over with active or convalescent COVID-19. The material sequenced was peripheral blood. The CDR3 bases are TGTGCCAGCAGCCAAGGAGACGTCCAGGGGGCGAGACAATACACCTTC. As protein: CASSQGDVQGARQYTF.